This entry lists 7 T cell receptor beta chains sequenced from one sample in a study of cytomegalovirus exposure and HLA in healthy donors. Primers: 60 Vbeta forward and 13 Jbeta reverse. Clones were read by immunoSEQ multiplex PCR, and TCRdb kept only the in-frame ones, dropping some. The sample includes some 150,000 clones, around 79% seen only once; the top ten take around 3%. The sequencing sample was made of PBMCs. These receptors all come from a man in his forties in good health and CMV-seropositive.

The genes are TRBV4-1 and TRBJ1-2; D possibly corresponds to TRBD1 (6 bases). The CDR3 is made up of 15 amino acids. Germline V gives CDR1 MGHRA, CDR2 YSYEKL. Trimming took off 1 base at V and 4 bases at J, with 13 bases between the two ends. CDR3 in amino acids: CASSQASGASYGYTF. In DNA, the CDR3 is TGCGCCAGCAGCCAAGCCTCAGGGGCCAGCTATGGCTACACCTTC.

The chain employs TRBV20-1 and TRBJ1-4; D is perhaps TRBD1 (6 bases). Trimming removed 8 bases at V and 8 bases at J, with 12 bases between. Germline CDR1 is DFQATT and CDR2 is SNEGSKA (reference sequence). The CDR3 is 11 amino acids. CDR3 loop: CSTFTGEKLFF. Written as DNA, the CDR3 is TGCAGTACCTTTACAGGGGAAAAACTGTTTTTT.

The J gene is TRBJ1-1, the V gene TRBV27; TRBD1 is a possible D gene (6 bases). The CDR3 loop spans 14 amino acids. The germline V and J ends were trimmed by 6 bases and 1 base, with 12 bases remaining between them. Germline V gene sequence: CDR1 MNHEY, CDR2 SMNVEV (reference sequence). The CDR3 region is CASSLQGRNTEAFF. In nucleotides, the CDR3 is TGTGCCAGCAGCCTACAGGGAAGGAACACTGAAGCTTTCTTT.

On this clone: One end of the junction varies from germline; a read error may be responsible. The chain employs TRBV7-6 and TRBJ2-7; 16 bases fit TRBD2. In germline, CDR1 is SGHVS, CDR2 FNYEAQ. The CDR3 consists of 13 residues. The CDR3 is CASSPGLAGGRDF. CDR3 coding DNA: TGTGCCAGCAGCCCGGGACTAGCGGGAGGGCGTGACTTC.

The rearrangement links TRBV18 to TRBJ1-2; 7 nucleotides match TRBD1. CDR3 length: 14 residues. Germline assignment: CDR1 KGHSH and CDR2 LQKENI. The V gene end was trimmed by 6 bases and the J gene end by 3 bases; junction bases not matched to a gene: 7. CDR3 region: CASSPAGQDYGYTF. The CDR3 DNA is TGTGCCAGCTCGCCGGCTGGACAGGACTATGGCTACACCTTC.

CDR3 nucleotides: TGTGCCAGCAGTGCCAGACAGGGTCAGTTCGGCTACAATGAGCAGTTCTTC. Its translation is CASSARQGQFGYNEQFF. V usage is TRBV25-1 and J usage is TRBJ2-1; 7 bases are shared with TRBD1. The germline V gene encodes CDR1 MGHDK and CDR2 SYGVNS. The CDR3 runs to 17 residues. J gave up 3 bases and V 4 bases, and 12 bases lay outside the gene matches.

This chain joins TRBV19 and TRBJ2-1, with TRBD2 matching over 11 bases. Per the germline V gene, CDR1 is LNHDA and CDR2 is SQIVND (reference sequence). The CDR3 length is 15 residues. The J segment lost 4 bases and the V segment lost 5 bases, leaving 4 bases of the junction unmatched. CDR3 coding DNA: TGTGCCAGTAGTGAGACTAGCGGGGATTACAATGAGCAGTTCTTC. It codes for CASSETSGDYNEQFF.